The rows below give T cell receptor beta chains drawn from one sample of a study of blood T cell repertoires in COVID-19. Libraries were prepared by immunoSEQ multiplex PCR; TCRdb keeps only in-frame clonotypes and omits some of them. The sample carries approximately 60,000 clones, 79% recorded once. Sequenced sample: peripheral blood. These receptors were collected from a man aged 55-75 years with acute or convalescent COVID-19. Each CDR3 is given with its conserved first and last residue. A D gene is named only where the DNA matches it firmly. Size values are once, few and many counts, or a class for expanded clones, and some rows have none.

abundance	v_gene	d_gene	j_gene	CDR3nt	CDR3aa
many	TRBV9	-	TRBJ1-4	TGTGCCAGCAGCGTAAGGGGCGAAGAAAAACTGTTTTTT	CASSVRGEEKLFF
-	TRBV29-1	TRBD1	TRBJ1-2	TGCAGCGTTGAACTTACAGGGGGGCAATATGGCTACACCTTC	CSVELTGGQYGYTF
-	TRBV7-9	TRBD2	TRBJ2-3	TGTGCCAGCAGCCCCGGACTAGCGGGGGGGAATACGCAGTATTTT	CASSPGLAGGNTQYF
-	TRBV19	TRBD1	TRBJ1-4	TGTGCCAGTAGTACCGGGACAGCAGATCGCTCAACTAATGAAAAACTGTTTTTT	CASSTGTADRSTNEKLFF
-	TRBV5-1	TRBD1	TRBJ1-3	TGCGCCAGCAGCTTCGACAGGGCTTCTGGAAACACCATATATTTT	CASSFDRASGNTIYF
-	TRBV5-4	TRBD2	TRBJ2-3	TGTGCCAGCAGCTTGGTAGCCGGCGGGGGGGCGGCAGATACGCAGTATTTT	CASSLVAGGGAADTQYF
-	TRBV4-1	TRBD1	TRBJ1-2	TGCGCCAGCAGCCAGGGACAGGGGGCCCACTATGGCTACACCTTC	CASSQGQGAHYGYTF
-	TRBV5-1	-	TRBJ2-1	TGCGCCAGCAGCTCCGGTGGCGGGCTCTCCTACAATGAGCAGTTCTTC	CASSSGGGLSYNEQFF
-	TRBV7-9	-	TRBJ1-2	TGTGCCAGCAGCTTGCAACAGGAGCCTATTTATGGCTACACCTTC	CASSLQQEPIYGYTF
-	TRBV18	TRBD1	TRBJ1-6	TGTGCCAGCTCACCGTCTCAGGGGGCGGTAAATTCACCCCTCCACTTT	CASSPSQGAVNSPLHF
-	TRBV4-2	TRBD2	TRBJ2-3	TGTGCCAGCAGCCAAGAAGGAACGGGGGGGCGTCTAGATACGCAGTATTTT	CASSQEGTGGRLDTQYF
few	TRBV4-2	-	TRBJ2-5	TGTGCCAGCAGCCGTCGGTCAGGGGGGCAAGAGACCCAGTACTTC	CASSRRSGGQETQYF
once	TRBV5-4	TRBD1	TRBJ1-3	TGTGCCAGCAGCTTAGGACAGGGTGGTGGAAACACCATATATTTT	CASSLGQGGGNTIYF
-	TRBV18	-	TRBJ1-4	TGTGCCAGCTCCCCGGCAGGGAACGGTGAAAAACTGTTTTTT	CASSPAGNGEKLFF
-	TRBV5-6	TRBD1	TRBJ1-3	TGTGCCAGCAGCTTTGCCGGGACAGGAAGGAACACCATATATTTT	CASSFAGTGRNTIYF
-	TRBV28	-	TRBJ1-6	TGTGCCAGCAGTTTAGAGGGCAGATCACCCCTCCACTTT	CASSLEGRSPLHF
-	TRBV30	TRBD2	TRBJ2-5	TGTGCCTGGAGGTTTGATGCGGGGGTAGCAGAGACCCAGTACTTC	CAWRFDAGVAETQYF
-	TRBV6-5	TRBD2	TRBJ2-5	TGTGCCAGCAGTTACTTCCTAGCGGGGGCAGAGACCCAGTACTTC	CASSYFLAGAETQYF
-	TRBV19	TRBD1	TRBJ1-2	TGTGCCAGTCGGAGAGACAGGGGAACGATCGAGGGCTACACCTTC	CASRRDRGTIEGYTF
-	TRBV19	-	TRBJ1-2	TGTGCCAGTAGTCCTGGGCCGGGAGAACTCTATGGCTACACCTTC	CASSPGPGELYGYTF
-	TRBV7-7	-	TRBJ1-5	TGTGCCAGCAGCCGTCTACAGGCCTATAGCAATCAGCCCCAGCATTTT	CASSRLQAYSNQPQHF
-	TRBV7-8	-	TRBJ1-3	TGTGCCAGCAGCCCCCGGGAACCCACCTCTGGAAACACCATATATTTT	CASSPREPTSGNTIYF
-	TRBV7-9	-	TRBJ1-4	TGTGCCAGCAGCTTAAGTCAGGGAAGTGAAAAACTGTTTTTT	CASSLSQGSEKLFF
few	TRBV4-1	-	TRBJ1-4	TGCGCCAGCAGCACCGTAACGGCTAATGAAAAACTGTTTTTT	CASSTVTANEKLFF
-	TRBV7-3	-	TRBJ1-2	TGTGCCAGCAGCTTAAAGCCGGACAGTGGCTACACCTTC	CASSLKPDSGYTF
-	TRBV6-5	-	TRBJ2-3	TGTGCCAGCAGTTACTCGCCTAGCCCTAGCACAGATACGCAGTATTTT	CASSYSPSPSTDTQYF
once	TRBV11-2	-	TRBJ1-1	TGTGCCAGCAGCTTGAGCCGGGACATTACAAAAGCTTTCTTT	CASSLSRDITKAFF
-	TRBV19	TRBD2	TRBJ2-1	TGTGCCAGTAGTCCGGGGACTAGCGGGGCCAATGAGCAGTTCTTC	CASSPGTSGANEQFF
-	TRBV11-3	TRBD2	TRBJ2-7	TGTGCCAGCAGCCCTGGGACTAGCGGGGGGACTGATCTATTCGGCGAGCAGTACTTC	CASSPGTSGGTDLFGEQYF
-	TRBV12-3/TRBV12-4	TRBD1	TRBJ2-1	TGTGCCAGCAGCCTCGGACAGGGCGATGAGCAGTTCTTC	CASSLGQGDEQFF
-	TRBV7-9	TRBD1	TRBJ1-3	TGTGCCAGCAGTCAGGGGGACATGACTGGAAACACCATATATTTT	CASSQGDMTGNTIYF
-	TRBV15	-	TRBJ1-2	TGTGCCACCAGGTCCGGGACAACCTGGTATGGCTACACCTTC	CATRSGTTWYGYTF
few	TRBV24-1	TRBD2	TRBJ2-1	TGTGCCACCAGTGGGGGGAGGGCCCAGAGGGACAATGAGCAGTTCTTC	CATSGGRAQRDNEQFF
-	TRBV7-2	TRBD1	TRBJ1-1	TGTGCCAGCAGCCGAGGACAGGGGACTGAAGCTTTCTTT	CASSRGQGTEAFF
medium-sized	TRBV5-1	TRBD2	TRBJ2-3	TGCGCCAGCAGCTTCCCCCTAGCGGGGGGGCCGGCAGATACGCAGTATTTT	CASSFPLAGGPADTQYF
-	TRBV7-9	-	TRBJ2-5	TGTGCCAGCAGCTCGGGAGAGACCCAGTACTTC	CASSSGETQYF
once	TRBV5-4	-	TRBJ1-2	TGTGCCAGCAGCTTTGAAGACAGGAGATTGAGTGGCTACACCTTC	CASSFEDRRLSGYTF
once	TRBV24-1	TRBD1	TRBJ2-2	TGTGCCACCAGTGGAACCAGGACAGGGTGGAACACCGGGGAGCTGTTTTTT	CATSGTRTGWNTGELFF
few	TRBV20-1	TRBD2	TRBJ2-5	TGCAGTGCTAATGAGCGGGGGGGCAAAGAGACCCAGTACTTC	CSANERGGKETQYF